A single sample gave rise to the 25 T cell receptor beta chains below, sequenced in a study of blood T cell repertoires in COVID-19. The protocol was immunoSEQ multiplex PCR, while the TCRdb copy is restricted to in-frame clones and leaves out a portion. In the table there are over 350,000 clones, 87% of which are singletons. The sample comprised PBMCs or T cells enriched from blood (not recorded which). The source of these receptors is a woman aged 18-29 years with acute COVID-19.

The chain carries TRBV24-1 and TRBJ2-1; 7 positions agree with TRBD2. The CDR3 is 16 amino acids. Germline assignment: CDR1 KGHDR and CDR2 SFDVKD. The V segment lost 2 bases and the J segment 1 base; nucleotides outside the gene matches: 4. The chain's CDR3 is CATSDSLAESYNEQFF. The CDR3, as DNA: TGTGCCACCAGTGATTCCCTAGCGGAGTCCTACAATGAGCAGTTCTTC.

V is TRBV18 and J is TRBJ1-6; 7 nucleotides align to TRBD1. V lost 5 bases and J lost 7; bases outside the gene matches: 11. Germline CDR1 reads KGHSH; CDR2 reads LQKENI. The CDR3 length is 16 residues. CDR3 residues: CASSSILGTANSPLHF. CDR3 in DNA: TGTGCCAGCTCATCAATTCTCGGGACAGCAAATTCACCCCTCCACTTT.

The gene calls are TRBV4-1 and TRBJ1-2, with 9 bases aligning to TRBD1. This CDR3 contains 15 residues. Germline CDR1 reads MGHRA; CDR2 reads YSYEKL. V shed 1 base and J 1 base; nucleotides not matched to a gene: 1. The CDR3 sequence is CASSQGQGVNYGYTF. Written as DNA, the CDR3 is TGCGCCAGCAGCCAAGGACAGGGGGTTAACTATGGCTACACCTTC.

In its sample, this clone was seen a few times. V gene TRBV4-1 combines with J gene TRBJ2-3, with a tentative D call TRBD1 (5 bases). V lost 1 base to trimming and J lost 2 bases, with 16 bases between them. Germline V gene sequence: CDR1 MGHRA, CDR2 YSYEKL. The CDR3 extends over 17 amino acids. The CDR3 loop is CASSQVDMGFITDTQYF. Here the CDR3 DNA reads TGCGCCAGCAGCCAAGTGGACATGGGATTCATCACAGATACGCAGTATTTT.

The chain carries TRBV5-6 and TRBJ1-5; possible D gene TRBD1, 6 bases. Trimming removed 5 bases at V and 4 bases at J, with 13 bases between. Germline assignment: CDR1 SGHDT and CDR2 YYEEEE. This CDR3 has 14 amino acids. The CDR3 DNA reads TGTGCCAGCAGACCCGGGACACTAAATCAGCCCCAGCATTTT. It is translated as CASRPGTLNQPQHF.

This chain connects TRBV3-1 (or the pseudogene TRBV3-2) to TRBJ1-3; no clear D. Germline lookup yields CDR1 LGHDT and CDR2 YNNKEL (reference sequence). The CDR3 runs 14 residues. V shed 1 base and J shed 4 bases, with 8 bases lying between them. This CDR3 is CASSQVRRGNTIYF. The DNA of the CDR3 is TGTGCCAGCAGCCAAGTCAGGCGAGGAAACACCATATATTTT.

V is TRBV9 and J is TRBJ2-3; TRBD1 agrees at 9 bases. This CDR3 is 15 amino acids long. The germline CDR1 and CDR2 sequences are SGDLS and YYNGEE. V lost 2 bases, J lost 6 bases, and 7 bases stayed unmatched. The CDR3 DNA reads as TGTGCCAGCAGCGTCCGGGGACAGGGATGGGATACGCAGTATTTT. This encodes CASSVRGQGWDTQYF.

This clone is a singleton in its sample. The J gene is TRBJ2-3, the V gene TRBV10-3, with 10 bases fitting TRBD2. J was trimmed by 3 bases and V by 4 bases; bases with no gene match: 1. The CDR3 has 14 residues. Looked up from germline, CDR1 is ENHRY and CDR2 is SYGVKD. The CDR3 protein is CAISAAGGTDTQYF. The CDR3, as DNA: TGTGCCATCAGTGCAGCGGGAGGGACAGATACGCAGTATTTT.

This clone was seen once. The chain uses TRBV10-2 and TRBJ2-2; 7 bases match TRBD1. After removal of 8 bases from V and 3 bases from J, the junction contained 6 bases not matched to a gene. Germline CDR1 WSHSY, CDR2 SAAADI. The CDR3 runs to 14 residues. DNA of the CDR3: TGCGCCAGCTGCCGGGACAGATACACCGGGGAGCTGTTTTTT. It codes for CASCRDRYTGELFF.

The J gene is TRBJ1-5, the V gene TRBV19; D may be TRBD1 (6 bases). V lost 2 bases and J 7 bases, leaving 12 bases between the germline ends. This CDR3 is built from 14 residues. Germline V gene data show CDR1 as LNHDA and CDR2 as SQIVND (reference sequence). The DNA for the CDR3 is TGTGCCAGTAGTATAAAAGGGGGAAAGCAGCCCCAGCATTTT. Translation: CASSIKGGKQPQHF.

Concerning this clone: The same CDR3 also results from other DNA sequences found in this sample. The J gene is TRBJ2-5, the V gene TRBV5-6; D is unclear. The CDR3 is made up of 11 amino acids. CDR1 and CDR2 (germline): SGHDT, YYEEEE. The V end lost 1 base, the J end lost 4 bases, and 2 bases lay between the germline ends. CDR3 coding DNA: TGTGCCAGCAGCTTGCGAGAGACCCAGTACTTC. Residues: CASSLRETQYF.

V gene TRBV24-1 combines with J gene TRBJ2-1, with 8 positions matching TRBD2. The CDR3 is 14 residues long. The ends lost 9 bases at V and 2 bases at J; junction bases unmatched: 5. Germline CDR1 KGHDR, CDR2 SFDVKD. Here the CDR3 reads CATRGLVPYNEQFF. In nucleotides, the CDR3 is TGTGCCACCCGGGGACTAGTCCCCTACAATGAGCAGTTCTTC.

DNA of the CDR3: TGTGCCAGCTCACCAAGCCCTGAATCCTACGAGCAGTACTTC. It is translated as CASSPSPESYEQYF. The chain recombines TRBV18 with TRBJ2-7; the D is unclear. Germline-derived CDR1 and CDR2 are KGHSH and LQKENI. The CDR3 totals 14 residues. V was pared by 2 bases and J by 1 base, with 9 bases between.

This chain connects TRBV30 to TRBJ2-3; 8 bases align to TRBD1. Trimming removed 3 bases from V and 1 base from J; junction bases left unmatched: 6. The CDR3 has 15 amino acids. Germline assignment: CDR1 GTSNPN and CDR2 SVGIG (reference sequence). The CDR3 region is CAWSPGGLGTDTQYF. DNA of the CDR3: TGTGCCTGGAGCCCAGGGGGCCTTGGCACAGATACGCAGTATTTT.

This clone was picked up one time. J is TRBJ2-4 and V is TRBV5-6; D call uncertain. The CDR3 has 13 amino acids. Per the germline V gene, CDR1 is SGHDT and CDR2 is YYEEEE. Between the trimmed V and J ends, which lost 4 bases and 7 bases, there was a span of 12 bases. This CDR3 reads CASSRPEWNIQYF. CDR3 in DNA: TGTGCCAGCAGCCGCCCAGAATGGAACATTCAGTACTTC.

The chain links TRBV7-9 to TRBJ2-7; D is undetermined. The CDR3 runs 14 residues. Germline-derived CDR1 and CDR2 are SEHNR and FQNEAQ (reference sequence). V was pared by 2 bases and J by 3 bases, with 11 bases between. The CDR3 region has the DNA TGTGCCAGCAGCTTATTTCCAGAAATCTACGAGCAGTACTTC. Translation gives CASSLFPEIYEQYF.

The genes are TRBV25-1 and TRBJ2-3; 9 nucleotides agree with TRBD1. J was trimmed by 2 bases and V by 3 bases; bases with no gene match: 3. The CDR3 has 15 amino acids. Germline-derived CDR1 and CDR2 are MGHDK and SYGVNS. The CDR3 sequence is CASSEGDRVTDTQYF. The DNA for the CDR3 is TGTGCCAGCAGTGAGGGGGACAGGGTCACAGATACGCAGTATTTT. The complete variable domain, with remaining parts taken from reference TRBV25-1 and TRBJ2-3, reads EADIYQTPRYLVIGTGKKITLECSQTMGHDKMYWYQQDPGMELHLIHYSYGVNSTEKGDLSSESTVSRIRTEHFPLTLESARPSHTSQYLCASSEGDRVTDTQYFGPGTRLTVL.

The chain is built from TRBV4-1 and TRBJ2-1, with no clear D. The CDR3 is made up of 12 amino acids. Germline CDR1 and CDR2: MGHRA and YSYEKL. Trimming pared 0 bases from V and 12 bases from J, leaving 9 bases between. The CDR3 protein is CASSQDRGPQFF. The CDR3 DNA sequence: TGCGCCAGCAGCCAAGATCGCGGTCCGCAGTTCTTC.

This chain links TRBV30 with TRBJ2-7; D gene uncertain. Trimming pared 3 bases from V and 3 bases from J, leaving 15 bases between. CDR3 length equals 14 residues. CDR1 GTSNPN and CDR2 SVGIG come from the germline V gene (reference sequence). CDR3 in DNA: TGTGCCTGGAGCACCCTCACCCGTAGCTACGAGCAGTACTTC. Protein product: CAWSTLTRSYEQYF. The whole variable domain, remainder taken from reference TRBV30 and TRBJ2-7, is SQTIHQWPATLVQPVGSPLSLECTVEGTSNPNLYWYRQAAGRGLQLLFYSVGIGQISSEVPQNLSASRPQDRQFILSSKKLLLSDSGFYLCAWSTLTRSYEQYFGPGTRLTVT.

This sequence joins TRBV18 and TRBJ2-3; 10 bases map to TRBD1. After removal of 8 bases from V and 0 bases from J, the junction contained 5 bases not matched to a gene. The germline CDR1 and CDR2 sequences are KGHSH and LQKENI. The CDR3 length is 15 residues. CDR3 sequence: CASLRQGASTDTQYF. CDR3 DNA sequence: TGTGCCAGCCTAAGACAGGGGGCCAGCACAGATACGCAGTATTTT.

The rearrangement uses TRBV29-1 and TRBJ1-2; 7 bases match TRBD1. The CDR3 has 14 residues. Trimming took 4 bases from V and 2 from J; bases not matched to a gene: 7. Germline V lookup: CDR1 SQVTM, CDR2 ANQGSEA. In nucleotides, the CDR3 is TGCAGCGTTGGAGGTCGGGGACAGAACTATGGCTACACCTTC. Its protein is CSVGGRGQNYGYTF.

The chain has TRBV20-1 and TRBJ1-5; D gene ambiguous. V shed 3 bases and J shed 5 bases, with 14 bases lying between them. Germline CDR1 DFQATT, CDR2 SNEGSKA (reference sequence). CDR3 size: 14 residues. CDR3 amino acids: CSASPGVRDQPQHF. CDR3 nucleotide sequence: TGCAGTGCTAGTCCCGGGGTTAGGGATCAGCCCCAGCATTTT.

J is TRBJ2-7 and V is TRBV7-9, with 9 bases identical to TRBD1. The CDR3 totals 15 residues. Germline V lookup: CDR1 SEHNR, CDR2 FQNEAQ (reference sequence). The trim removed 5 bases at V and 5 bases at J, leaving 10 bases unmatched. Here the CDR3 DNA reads TGTGCCAGCAGCCTCCCCGGGACAGGGTACGACGAGCAGTACTTC. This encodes CASSLPGTGYDEQYF.

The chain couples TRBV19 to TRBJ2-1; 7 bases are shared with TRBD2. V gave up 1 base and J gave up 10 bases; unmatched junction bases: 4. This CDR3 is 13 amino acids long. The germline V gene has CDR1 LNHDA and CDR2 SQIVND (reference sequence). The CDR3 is CASSIVAGREQFF. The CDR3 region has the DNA TGTGCCAGTAGTATAGTCGCCGGGAGGGAGCAGTTCTTC. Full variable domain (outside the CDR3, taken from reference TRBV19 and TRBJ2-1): DGGITQSPKYLFRKEGQNVTLSCEQNLNHDAMYWYRQDPGQGLRLIYYSQIVNDFQKGDIAEGYSVSREKKESFPLTVTSAQKNPTAFYLCASSIVAGREQFFGPGTRLTVL.

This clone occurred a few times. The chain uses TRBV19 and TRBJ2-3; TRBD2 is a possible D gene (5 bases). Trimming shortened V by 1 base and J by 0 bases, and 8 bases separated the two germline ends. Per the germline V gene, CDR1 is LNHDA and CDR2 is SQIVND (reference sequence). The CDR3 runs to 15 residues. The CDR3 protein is CASSIVALSTDTQYF. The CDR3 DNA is TGTGCCAGTAGTATAGTAGCGTTAAGCACAGATACGCAGTATTTT.